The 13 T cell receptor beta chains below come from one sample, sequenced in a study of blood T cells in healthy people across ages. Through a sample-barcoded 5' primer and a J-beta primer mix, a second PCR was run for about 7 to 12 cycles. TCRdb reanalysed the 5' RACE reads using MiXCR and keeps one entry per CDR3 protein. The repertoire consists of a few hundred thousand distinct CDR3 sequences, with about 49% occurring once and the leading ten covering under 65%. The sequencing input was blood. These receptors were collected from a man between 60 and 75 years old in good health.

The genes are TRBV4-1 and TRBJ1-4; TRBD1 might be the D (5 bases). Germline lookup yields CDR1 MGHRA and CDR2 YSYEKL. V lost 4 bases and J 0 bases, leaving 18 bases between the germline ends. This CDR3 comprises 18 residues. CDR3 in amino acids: CASSRDGIVTATNEKLFF. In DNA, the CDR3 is TGCGCCAGCAGCCGGGACGGTATAGTAACTGCAACTAATGAAAAACTGTTTTTT.

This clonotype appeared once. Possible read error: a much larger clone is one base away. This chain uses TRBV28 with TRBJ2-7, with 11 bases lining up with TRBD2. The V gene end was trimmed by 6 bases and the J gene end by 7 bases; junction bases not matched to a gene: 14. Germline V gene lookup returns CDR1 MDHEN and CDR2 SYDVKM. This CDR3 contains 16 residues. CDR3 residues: CASSRRTSGPYNEQYF. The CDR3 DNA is TGTGCCAGCAGCCGTAGGACTAGCGGGCCGTACAATGAGCAGTACTTC.

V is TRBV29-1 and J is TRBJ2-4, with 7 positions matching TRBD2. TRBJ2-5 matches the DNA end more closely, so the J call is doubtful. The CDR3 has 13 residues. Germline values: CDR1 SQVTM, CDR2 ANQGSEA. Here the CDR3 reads CSPMIAGQETQYF. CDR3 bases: TGCAGCCCCATGATAGCGGGCCAAGAGACCCAGTACTTC.

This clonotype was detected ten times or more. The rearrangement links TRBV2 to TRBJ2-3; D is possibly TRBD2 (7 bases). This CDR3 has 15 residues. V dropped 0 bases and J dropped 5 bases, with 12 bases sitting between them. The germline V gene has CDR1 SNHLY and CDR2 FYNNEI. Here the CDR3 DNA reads TGTGCCAGCAGTGAAGCGGGGGGGGCCGGAGATACGCAGTATTTT. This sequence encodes CASSEAGGAGDTQYF. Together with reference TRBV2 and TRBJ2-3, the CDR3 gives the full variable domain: EPEVTQTPSHQVTQMGQEVILRCVPISNHLYFYWYRQILGQKVEFLVSFYNNEISEKSEIFDDQFSVERPDGSNFTLKIRSTKLEDSAMYFCASSEAGGAGDTQYFGPGTRLTVL.

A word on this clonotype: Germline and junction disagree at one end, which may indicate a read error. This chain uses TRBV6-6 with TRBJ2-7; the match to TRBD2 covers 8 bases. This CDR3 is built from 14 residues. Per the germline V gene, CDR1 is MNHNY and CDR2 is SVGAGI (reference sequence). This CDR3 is CATGGRTSYYEHYF. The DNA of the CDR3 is TGTGCCACCGGCGGTAGGACTAGCTACTACGAGCATTACTTC.

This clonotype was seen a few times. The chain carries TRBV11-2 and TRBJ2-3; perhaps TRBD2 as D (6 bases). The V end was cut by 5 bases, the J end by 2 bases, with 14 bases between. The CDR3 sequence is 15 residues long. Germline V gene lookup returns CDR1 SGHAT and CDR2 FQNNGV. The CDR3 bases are TGTGCCAGCAGCCCCAGTAGCGGATACACAGATACGCAGTATTTT. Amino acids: CASSPSSGYTDTQYF.

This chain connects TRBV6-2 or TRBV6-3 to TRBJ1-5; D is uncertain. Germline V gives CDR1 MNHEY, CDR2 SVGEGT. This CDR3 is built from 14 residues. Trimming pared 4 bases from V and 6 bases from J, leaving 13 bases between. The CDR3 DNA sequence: TGTGCCAGCAGTTTCCCCGGGTCTTCTCAGCCCCAGCATTTT. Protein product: CASSFPGSSQPQHF.

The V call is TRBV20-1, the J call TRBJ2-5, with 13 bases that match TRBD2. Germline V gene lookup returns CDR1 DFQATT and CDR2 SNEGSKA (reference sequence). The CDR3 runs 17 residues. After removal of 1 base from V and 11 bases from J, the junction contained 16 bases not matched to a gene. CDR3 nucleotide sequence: TGCAGTGCTAGAGGATTGACTAGCGGGGGGCTGTACAATGAGCAGTACTTC. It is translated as CSARGLTSGGLYNEQYF.

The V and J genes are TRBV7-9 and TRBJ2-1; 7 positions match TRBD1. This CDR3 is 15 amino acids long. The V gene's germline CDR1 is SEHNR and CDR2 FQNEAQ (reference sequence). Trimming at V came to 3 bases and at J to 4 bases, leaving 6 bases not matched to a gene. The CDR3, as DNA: TGTGCCAGCAGCTTGGCACAGGGGCGATACAATGAGCAGTTCTTC. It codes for CASSLAQGRYNEQFF. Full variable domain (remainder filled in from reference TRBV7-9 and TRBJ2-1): DTGVSQNPRHKITKRGQNVTFRCDPISEHNRLYWYRQTLGQGPEFLTYFQNEAQLEKSRLLSDRFSAERPKGSFSTLEIQRTEQGDSAMYLCASSLAQGRYNEQFFGPGTRLTVL.

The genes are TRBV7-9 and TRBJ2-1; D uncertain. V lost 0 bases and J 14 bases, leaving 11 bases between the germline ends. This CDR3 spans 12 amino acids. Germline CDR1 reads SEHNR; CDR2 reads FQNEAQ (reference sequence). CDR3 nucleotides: TGTGCCAGCAGCTTAGCGCTGGGGTCTGAGTTCTTC. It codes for CASSLALGSEFF.

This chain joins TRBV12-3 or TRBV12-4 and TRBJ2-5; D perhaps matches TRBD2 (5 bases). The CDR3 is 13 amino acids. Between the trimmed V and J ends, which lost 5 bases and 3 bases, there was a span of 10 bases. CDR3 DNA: TGTGCCAGCAGTAACCGGGGAAAAGAGACCCAGTACTTC. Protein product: CASSNRGKETQYF.

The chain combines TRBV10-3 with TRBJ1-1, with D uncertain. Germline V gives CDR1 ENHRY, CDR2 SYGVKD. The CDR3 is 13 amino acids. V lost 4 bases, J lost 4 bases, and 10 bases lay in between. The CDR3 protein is CAISVGPTTEAFF. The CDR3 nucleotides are TGTGCCATCAGTGTGGGCCCAACCACTGAAGCTTTCTTT.

The CDR3 DNA sequence: TGTGCCTGGAGTGTACGGCAGTACAATCAGCCCCAGCATTTT. It is translated as CAWSVRQYNQPQHF. The chain is built from TRBV30 and TRBJ1-5; no clear D. CDR3 length: 14 residues. The germline V gene has CDR1 GTSNPN and CDR2 SVGIG (reference sequence). The germline V and J ends were trimmed by 0 bases and 3 bases, with 9 bases remaining between them. The complete variable domain, with remaining parts taken from reference TRBV30 and TRBJ1-5, reads SQTIHQWPATLVQPVGSPLSLECTVEGTSNPNLYWYRQAAGRGLQLLFYSVGIGQISSEVPQNLSASRPQDRQFILSSKKLLLSDSGFYLCAWSVRQYNQPQHFGDGTRLSIL.